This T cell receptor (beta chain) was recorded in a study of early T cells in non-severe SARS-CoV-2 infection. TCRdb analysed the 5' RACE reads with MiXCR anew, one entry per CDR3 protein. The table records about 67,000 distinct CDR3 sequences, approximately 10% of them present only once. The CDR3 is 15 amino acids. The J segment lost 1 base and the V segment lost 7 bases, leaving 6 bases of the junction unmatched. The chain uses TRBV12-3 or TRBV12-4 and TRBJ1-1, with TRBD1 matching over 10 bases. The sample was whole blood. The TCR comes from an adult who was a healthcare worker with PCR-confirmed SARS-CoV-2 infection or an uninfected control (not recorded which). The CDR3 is CASTMTGGWNTEAFF. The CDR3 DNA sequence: TGTGCCAGCACTATGACAGGGGGCTGGAACACTGAAGCTTTCTTT.